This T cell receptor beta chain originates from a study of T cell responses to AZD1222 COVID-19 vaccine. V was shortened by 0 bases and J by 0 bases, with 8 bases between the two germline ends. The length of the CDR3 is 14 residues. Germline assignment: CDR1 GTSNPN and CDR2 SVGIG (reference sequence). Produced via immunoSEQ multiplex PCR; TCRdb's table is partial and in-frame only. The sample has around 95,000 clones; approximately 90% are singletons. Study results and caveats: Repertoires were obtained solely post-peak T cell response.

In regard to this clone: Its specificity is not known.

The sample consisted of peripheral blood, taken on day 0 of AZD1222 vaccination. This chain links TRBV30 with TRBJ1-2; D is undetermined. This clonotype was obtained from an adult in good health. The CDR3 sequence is CAWSVWETNYGYTF. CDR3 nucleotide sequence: TGTGCCTGGAGTGTGTGGGAAACTAACTATGGCTACACCTTC.